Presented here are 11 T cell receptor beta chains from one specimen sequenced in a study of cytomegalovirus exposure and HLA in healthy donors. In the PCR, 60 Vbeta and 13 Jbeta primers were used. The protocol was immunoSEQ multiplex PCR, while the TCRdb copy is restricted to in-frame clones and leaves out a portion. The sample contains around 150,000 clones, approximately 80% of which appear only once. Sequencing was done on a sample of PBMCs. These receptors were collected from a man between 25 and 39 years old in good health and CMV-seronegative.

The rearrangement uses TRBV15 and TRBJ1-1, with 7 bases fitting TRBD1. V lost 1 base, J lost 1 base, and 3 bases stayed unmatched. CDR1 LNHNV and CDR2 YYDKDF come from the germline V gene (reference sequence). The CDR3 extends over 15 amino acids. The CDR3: CATSRGGTANTEAFF. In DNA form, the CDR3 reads TGTGCCACCAGCAGAGGAGGGACAGCGAACACTGAAGCTTTCTTT.

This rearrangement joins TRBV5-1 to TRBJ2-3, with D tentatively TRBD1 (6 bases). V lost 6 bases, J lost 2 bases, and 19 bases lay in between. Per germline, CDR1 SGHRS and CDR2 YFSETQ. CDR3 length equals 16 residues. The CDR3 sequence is CASTLLAVGATDTQYF. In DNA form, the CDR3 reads TGCGCCAGCACCCTCCTGGCGGTGGGGGCCACAGATACGCAGTATTTT.

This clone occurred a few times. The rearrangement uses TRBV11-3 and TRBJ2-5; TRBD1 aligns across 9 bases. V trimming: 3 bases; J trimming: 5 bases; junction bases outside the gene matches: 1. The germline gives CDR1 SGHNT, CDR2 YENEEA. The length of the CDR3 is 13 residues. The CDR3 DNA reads TGTGCCAGCAGCTTCGGGACAGGGGAGACCCAGTACTTC. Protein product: CASSFGTGETQYF.

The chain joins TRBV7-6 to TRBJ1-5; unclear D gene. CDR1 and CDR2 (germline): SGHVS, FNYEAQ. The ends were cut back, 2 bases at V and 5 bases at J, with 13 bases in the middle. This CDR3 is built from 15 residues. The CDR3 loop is CASSLFTGSYQPQHF. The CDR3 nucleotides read TGTGCCAGCAGCTTATTCACGGGGAGTTATCAGCCCCAGCATTTT.

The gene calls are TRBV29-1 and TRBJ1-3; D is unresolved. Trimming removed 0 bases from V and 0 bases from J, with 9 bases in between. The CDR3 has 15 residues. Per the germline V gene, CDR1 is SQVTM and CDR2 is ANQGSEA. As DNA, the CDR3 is TGCAGCGTTGAAGATCGGCTAGTCTCTGGAAACACCATATATTTT. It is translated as CSVEDRLVSGNTIYF.

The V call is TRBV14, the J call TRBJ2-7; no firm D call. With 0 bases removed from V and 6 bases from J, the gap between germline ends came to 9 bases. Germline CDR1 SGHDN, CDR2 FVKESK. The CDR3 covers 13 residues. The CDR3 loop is CASSQDLSREQYF. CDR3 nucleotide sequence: TGTGCCAGCAGCCAAGATCTCTCCCGCGAGCAGTACTTC.

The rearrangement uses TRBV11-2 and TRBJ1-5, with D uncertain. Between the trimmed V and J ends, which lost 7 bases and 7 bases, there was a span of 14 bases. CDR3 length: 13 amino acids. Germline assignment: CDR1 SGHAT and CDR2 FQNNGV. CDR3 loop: CASTLDGNQPQHF. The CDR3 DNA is TGTGCCAGCACCCTAGACGGGAACCAGCCCCAGCATTTT.

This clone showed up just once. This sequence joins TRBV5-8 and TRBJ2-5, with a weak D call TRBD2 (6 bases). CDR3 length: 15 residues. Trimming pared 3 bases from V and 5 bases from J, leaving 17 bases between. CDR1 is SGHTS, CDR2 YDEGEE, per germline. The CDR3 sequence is CASSSLVGGIETQYF. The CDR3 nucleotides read TGTGCCAGCAGCTCCCTTGTGGGAGGCATCGAGACCCAGTACTTC. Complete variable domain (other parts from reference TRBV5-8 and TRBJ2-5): EAGVTQSPTHLIKTRGQQATLRCSPISGHTSVYWYQQALGLGLQFLLWYDEGEERNRGNFPPRFSGRQFPNYSSELNVNALELEDSALYLCASSSLVGGIETQYFGPGTRLLVL.

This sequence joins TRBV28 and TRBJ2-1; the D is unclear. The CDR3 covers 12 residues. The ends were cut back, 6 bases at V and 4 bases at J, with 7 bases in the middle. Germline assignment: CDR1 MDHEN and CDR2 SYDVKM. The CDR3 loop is CASSRFYNEQFF. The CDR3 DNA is TGTGCCAGCAGCCGTTTTTACAATGAGCAGTTCTTC.

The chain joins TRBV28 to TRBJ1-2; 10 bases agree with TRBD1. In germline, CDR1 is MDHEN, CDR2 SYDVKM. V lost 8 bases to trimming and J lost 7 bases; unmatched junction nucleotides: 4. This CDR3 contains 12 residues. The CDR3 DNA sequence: TGTGCCAGCGGTGGGACAGGGGTTGGCTACACCTTC. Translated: CASGGTGVGYTF.

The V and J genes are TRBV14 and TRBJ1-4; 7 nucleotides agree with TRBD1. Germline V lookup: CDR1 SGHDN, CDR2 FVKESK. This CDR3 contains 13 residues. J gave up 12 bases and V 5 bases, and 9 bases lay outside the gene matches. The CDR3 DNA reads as TGTGCCAGCAGCGCACAGGGGCCGGGGGAACTGTTTTTT. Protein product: CASSAQGPGELFF.